Below are 13 T cell receptor beta chains sequenced from a single sample in a study of T-cell memory formation after mild COVID-19. MiXCR, applied by TCRdb to the 5' RACE reads, yields one record per CDR3 protein. Of about 140,000 distinct CDR3 sequences listed, 6% to 6.5% are singletons. The sample was PBMCs or a T cell subset sorted from them (not recorded which). These receptors came from an adult woman who had mild COVID-19 (a few samples of this study predate the infection). Cell type and time point are not known.

The V call is TRBV9, the J call TRBJ1-1; D is unclear. This CDR3 has 15 residues. Germline V CDR1 and CDR2: SGDLS, YYNGEE. Trimming left V 3 bases short and J 4 bases short, with 16 bases between. The CDR3 loop is CASSEAPGASTEAFF. The CDR3 DNA reads TGTGCCAGCAGCGAGGCCCCAGGAGCCAGCACTGAAGCTTTCTTT.

This clonotype was counted a few times. V is TRBV29-1 and J is TRBJ2-1; 7 bases fit TRBD1. CDR1 SQVTM and CDR2 ANQGSEA come from the germline V gene. The CDR3 runs 12 residues. CDR3 coding DNA: TGCGGCTCCGGGACAGCGAACAATGAGCAGTTCTTC. This sequence encodes CGSGTANNEQFF.

Turning to this clonotype: Germline and junction disagree at one end, which may indicate a read error. The gene calls are TRBV5-5 and TRBJ2-2; 7 bases align to TRBD2. The CDR3 length is 15 residues. Germline-derived CDR1 and CDR2 are SGHKS and YYEKEE (reference sequence). CDR3 residues: CASTLGLAVTGELFF. CDR3 DNA: TGTGCCAGCACCTTGGGGCTAGCGGTCACCGGGGAGCTGTTTTTT.

This clonotype was detected ten times or more. This chain uses TRBV12-3 or TRBV12-4 with TRBJ2-5, with a weak D call TRBD1 (5 bases). Trimming cost V 3 bases and J 4 bases, with 15 bases left between them. The CDR3 loop spans 15 amino acids. The CDR3 coding sequence is TGTGCCAGCAGTTTGGCCCAGGGTGGTGGAGAGACCCAGTACTTC. Translating gives CASSLAQGGGETQYF.

This clonotype showed up just a few times. V and J are TRBV2 and TRBJ2-7; TRBD2 might be the D (5 bases). Germline CDR1 is SNHLY and CDR2 is FYNNEI. CDR3 length: 11 amino acids. V was shortened by 7 bases and J by 3 bases, with 7 bases between the two germline ends. The CDR3 nucleotides read TGTGCCAGCAAACGGGACTACGAGCAGTACTTC. Translated, it gives CASKRDYEQYF.

This clonotype showed up many times. The genes are TRBV6-5 and TRBJ1-1; tentative D call: TRBD1 (5 bases). The V and J ends lost 11 bases and 6 bases respectively, with 13 bases between them. The germline gives CDR1 MNHEY, CDR2 SVGAGI. The CDR3 covers 11 residues. The CDR3 reads CASSRGAEAFF. As DNA, the CDR3 is TGTGCCTCCTCCCGGGGGGCTGAAGCTTTCTTT.

This clonotype appeared many times. The chain combines TRBV5-4 with TRBJ2-7; 9 nucleotides match TRBD2. Germline CDR1 SGHNT, CDR2 YYREEE (reference sequence). The CDR3 sequence is 17 residues long. Losses at the gene ends were 4 bases for V and 0 bases for J; bases not matched to a gene: 11. The CDR3 bases are TGTGCCAGCAGCAACACACCCGGGACTAGCCTCTCCTACGAGCAGTACTTC. The encoded protein is CASSNTPGTSLSYEQYF.

This clonotype showed up many times. V and J are TRBV6-5 and TRBJ1-2, with D hard to call. The germline gives CDR1 MNHEY, CDR2 SVGAGI. This CDR3 has 14 residues. The V gene lost 5 bases and the J gene lost 6 bases, with 16 bases spanning the gap. In nucleotides, the CDR3 is TGTGCCAGCAGTCCGCGCGGAGGGAGGAATGGCTACACCTTC. Translating it yields CASSPRGGRNGYTF.

This chain links TRBV12-3 or TRBV12-4 with TRBJ2-5, with 9 bases that match TRBD2. This CDR3 region has 17 residues. After removal of 6 bases from V and 0 bases from J, the junction contained 11 bases not matched to a gene. This CDR3 reads CASSPGRASGNQETQYF. In DNA form, the CDR3 reads TGTGCCAGCAGCCCCGGGAGGGCTAGCGGGAACCAAGAGACCCAGTACTTC.

V and J are TRBV7-2 and TRBJ1-5; maybe TRBD1 (5 bases). Deletions cut 0 bases from V and 3 bases from J, with 9 bases between. This CDR3 spans 15 amino acids. Germline lookup yields CDR1 SGHTA and CDR2 FQGNSA. The CDR3 loop reads CASSLAGHINQPQHF. CDR3 coding DNA: TGTGCCAGCAGCTTAGCTGGACACATCAATCAGCCCCAGCATTTT.

For this clonotype: A read error may explain this, as a much larger clone is one base away. The CDR3 DNA follows: TGCAGTGCTAGAGAATTGGGGAATATCTATGGCTACACCTTC. This translates into CSARELGNIYGYTF. The chain has TRBV20-1 and TRBJ1-2, with no clear D. Trimming removed 0 bases at V and 4 bases at J, with 12 bases between. Germline values: CDR1 DFQATT, CDR2 SNEGSKA (reference sequence). CDR3 length equals 14 residues.

This clonotype occurred many times. The genes are TRBV12-3 or TRBV12-4 and TRBJ1-2; 9 nucleotides agree with TRBD1. V shed 5 bases, J shed 6 bases, and the junction held 4 bases outside the gene matches. The CDR3 has 13 residues. This chain's CDR3 is CASSPGTGHGYTF. The DNA for the CDR3 is TGTGCCAGCAGTCCCGGGACAGGGCATGGCTACACCTTC.

The J gene is TRBJ1-2, the V gene TRBV12-3 or TRBV12-4; D is undetermined. The length of the CDR3 is 12 residues. The V end was cut by 6 bases, the J end by 7 bases, with 12 bases between. This chain's CDR3 is CASSPEYGGYTF. CDR3 bases: TGTGCCAGCAGCCCCGAGTATGGTGGCTACACCTTC.